The clone carrying this TCR beta chain was recorded a few times. The antigen is unknown. This record comes from a study of vaccination and CD4 T cells after COVID-19. Trimming shortened V by 6 bases and J by 2 bases, and 15 bases separated the two germline ends. The CDR3 consists of 15 residues. Germline CDR1 reads MRHNA; CDR2 reads SNTAGT. Cultured CD4+ T-cell DNA underwent Oncomine TCR Beta short-read sequencing. TCRdb recomputed calls from the PCR reads with MiXCR, one row per CDR3 protein. The sample has fewer than 5,500 distinct CDR3 sequences, 44% seen once. Treatment defined: approximately 9-day PBMC culture with coronavirus spike peptide pools or control peptides (ViraFEST assay). Wells that each held fewer than 2.5 million PBMCs were cultured with 7.5 to 10 IU/ml IL-2 and around 10 ug/ml peptide pools.

This receptor was taken from a human donor who had recovered from COVID-19. The source material was CD4+ T cells from blood, cultured in vitro, sampled after SARS-CoV-2 vaccination. This chain uses TRBV6-4 with TRBJ2-3; D gene unclear. CDR3 DNA sequence: TGTGCCAGCAGCGCGGCCTTTAGTCCCACAGATACGCAGTATTTT. Amino acids: CASSAAFSPTDTQYF.